This T cell receptor beta chain is from a study of T cell repertoires in cytomegalovirus infection. At the level of the study: Use of recently identified HLA-C-restricted and well-studied HLA-B-restricted CMV epitopes was part of the study.

At least ten counts were recorded for this clonotype. Antigen specificity is unknown. TCRdb used MiXCR to reprocess the reads, holding one entry per CDR3 protein. Of around 78,000 distinct CDR3 sequences in the sample, about 24% were seen once. V lost 3 bases and J 3 bases, leaving 4 bases between the germline ends. This CDR3 has 12 amino acids. CDR1 and CDR2 from the germline V gene are MDHEN and SYDVKM. The sample was CD8+ T cells from cultured PBMCs, taken from culture after CMV antigen stimulation. The TCR sequence derives from a human donor in good health (CMV status not recorded). Some clones in this sample may be carry-over from other donors' samples. The chain employs TRBV28 and TRBJ2-3, with D hard to call. The CDR3 here is CASSFMTDTQYF. The CDR3 region has the DNA TGTGCCAGCAGTTTTATGACAGATACGCAGTATTTT.